These 23 T cell receptor beta chains were all obtained from the same sample, sequenced in a study of T cell responses to AZD1222 COVID-19 vaccine. Sequencing used immunoSEQ multiplex PCR; TCRdb keeps in-frame clones, though not all of them. The data show some 120,000 clones, about 90% seen once. This specimen consisted of peripheral blood, obtained on day 0 of MenACWY control vaccination. Source of these receptors: an adult in good health.

This clone was seen once. The chain employs TRBV27 and TRBJ2-7; TRBD1 matches at 7 bases. The CDR3 contains 14 residues. Germline loops: CDR1 MNHEY, CDR2 SMNVEV (reference sequence). V dropped 8 bases and J dropped 4; count of bases not matched to a gene: 11. The CDR3 protein is CASRQSGTVYEQYF. DNA for the CDR3: TGTGCCAGCCGCCAAAGTGGGACAGTGTACGAGCAGTACTTC.

This rearrangement joins TRBV27 to TRBJ1-1, with TRBD1 matching over 9 bases. This CDR3 has 15 amino acids. V lost 5 bases and J lost 5; bases outside the gene matches: 9. Germline V lookup: CDR1 MNHEY, CDR2 SMNVEV (reference sequence). CDR3 nucleotide sequence: TGTGCCAGCAGTCGGACAGGGGCGTTGGGTACTGAAGCTTTCTTT. The encoded protein is CASSRTGALGTEAFF.

This rearrangement joins TRBV5-4 to TRBJ2-5; TRBD1 agrees at 9 bases. CDR3 length: 16 residues. V lost 2 bases to trimming and J lost 5 bases; unmatched junction nucleotides: 10. Germline V gives CDR1 SGHNT, CDR2 YYREEE (reference sequence). The CDR3: CASSFLAGTGRETQYF. CDR3 DNA: TGTGCCAGCAGCTTTCTTGCCGGGACAGGGCGCGAGACCCAGTACTTC. The variable domain in full, with the rest retrieved from reference TRBV5-4 and TRBJ2-5, is ETGVTQSPTHLIKTRGQQVTLRCSSQSGHNTVSWYQQALGQGPQFIFQYYREEENGRGNFPPRFSGLQFPNYSSELNVNALELDDSALYLCASSFLAGTGRETQYFGPGTRLLVL.

This chain connects TRBV5-4 to TRBJ2-5; 10 nucleotides align to TRBD2. The CDR3 consists of 16 residues. The J segment lost 5 bases and the V segment lost 2 bases, leaving 9 bases of the junction unmatched. Germline V lookup: CDR1 SGHNT, CDR2 YYREEE (reference sequence). CDR3 coding DNA: TGTGCCAGCAGCTTCCCTCTAGCGGGGGAGTATGAGACCCAGTACTTC. This codes for CASSFPLAGEYETQYF.

The rearrangement links TRBV27 to TRBJ2-7; 9 nucleotides align to TRBD2. V lost 0 bases to trimming and J lost 5 bases; unmatched junction nucleotides: 5. The CDR3 is 15 residues long. Germline V gives CDR1 MNHEY, CDR2 SMNVEV (reference sequence). This CDR3 is CASSLSAGGPHEQYF. The CDR3 region has the DNA TGTGCCAGCAGTTTATCGGCGGGAGGGCCGCACGAGCAGTACTTC.

The gene calls are TRBV18 and TRBJ1-6, with D unresolved. The CDR3 runs 13 residues. V was clipped by 1 base and J by 7 bases, with 5 bases between them. Germline V gives CDR1 KGHSH, CDR2 LQKENI. CDR3 sequence: CASSPHENSPLHF. The CDR3 region has the DNA TGTGCCAGCTCACCACATGAGAATTCACCCCTCCACTTT.

This rearrangement joins TRBV11-2 to TRBJ2-3; D may be TRBD1 (5 bases). This CDR3 has 17 amino acids. From germline, CDR1 is SGHAT and CDR2 FQNNGV. The V gene lost 1 base and the J gene lost 0 bases, with 14 bases spanning the gap. CDR3 protein: CASSLVPSWGSTDTQYF. The CDR3 bases are TGTGCCAGCAGCTTAGTTCCCTCGTGGGGCAGCACAGATACGCAGTATTTT.

This clone was seen just once. V and J are TRBV19 and TRBJ1-5; no clear D gene. Germline assignment: CDR1 LNHDA and CDR2 SQIVND (reference sequence). This CDR3 region has 13 residues. Between the trimmed V and J ends, which lost 5 bases and 1 base, there was a span of 6 bases. CDR3 region: CASSRSSNQPQHF. The CDR3 region has the DNA TGTGCCAGTAGTCGTTCGAGCAATCAGCCCCAGCATTTT.

The V call is TRBV18, the J call TRBJ2-5; D is perhaps TRBD1 or TRBD2 (5 bases each). This CDR3 spans 15 amino acids. Trimming stripped 4 bases from V and 5 bases from J, with 17 bases between. Per germline, CDR1 KGHSH and CDR2 LQKENI. CDR3 sequence: CASSLTTTGAETQYF. DNA for the CDR3: TGTGCCAGCTCACTGACCACTACCGGGGCGGAGACCCAGTACTTC.

In DNA, the CDR3 is TGTGCCTGGAGTACCAGTGCGCTTAGCGGGAGTATCTACGAGCAGTACTTC. As protein: CAWSTSALSGSIYEQYF. V gene TRBV30 combines with J gene TRBJ2-7, with 9 nucleotides matching TRBD2. This CDR3 is built from 17 residues. Per the germline V gene, CDR1 is GTSNPN and CDR2 is SVGIG (reference sequence). V was pared by 2 bases and J by 3 bases, with 14 bases of the junction left unmatched.

This rearrangement joins TRBV4-1 to TRBJ2-3, with D possibly TRBD1 on 5 matching bases. The V and J ends lost 4 bases and 3 bases respectively, with 14 bases between them. CDR1 is MGHRA, CDR2 YSYEKL, per germline. The CDR3 extends over 15 amino acids. The CDR3 here is CASSRTWSGTDTQYF. CDR3 DNA: TGCGCCAGCAGCCGAACCTGGTCAGGGACAGATACGCAGTATTTT.

The gene calls are TRBV4-3 and TRBJ1-2; D unclear. V was shortened by 0 bases and J by 4 bases, with 12 bases between the two germline ends. The CDR3 totals 15 residues. Germline V lookup: CDR1 LGHNA, CDR2 YSLEER. As DNA, the CDR3 is TGCGCCAGCAGCCAAGATTGGAGGATTACCTATGGCTACACCTTC. As protein: CASSQDWRITYGYTF.

This chain uses TRBV28 with TRBJ1-1, with D maybe TRBD1 (5 bases). The CDR3 sequence is 13 residues long. The germline V gene encodes CDR1 MDHEN and CDR2 SYDVKM. Trimming pared 5 bases from V and 1 base from J, leaving 8 bases between. CDR3 sequence reads: CASSGGKNTEAFF. The CDR3 nucleotides are TGTGCCAGCAGTGGGGGAAAGAACACTGAAGCTTTCTTT.

This clone was seen more than once but under ten times. The V and J genes are TRBV14 and TRBJ2-7; D unclear. Trimming pared 1 base from V and 2 bases from J, leaving 12 bases between. Germline CDR1 and CDR2: SGHDN and FVKESK. CDR3 length: 15 amino acids. CDR3 sequence (DNA): TGTGCCAGCAGCCAAGCTCACGTTTTAACCTACGAGCAGTACTTC. Its protein product is CASSQAHVLTYEQYF. Full variable domain (rest looked up from reference TRBV14 and TRBJ2-7): EAGVTQFPSHSVIEKGQTVTLRCDPISGHDNLYWYRRVMGKEIKFLLHFVKESKQDESGMPNNRFLAERTGGTYSTLKVQPAELEDSGVYFCASSQAHVLTYEQYFGPGTRLTVT.

This clone has a handful of counts. The chain uses TRBV4-1 and TRBJ1-6; D is uncertain. Germline CDR1 MGHRA, CDR2 YSYEKL. The CDR3 runs to 13 residues. With 1 base removed from V and 18 bases from J, the gap between germline ends came to 16 bases. CDR3 nucleotides: TGCGCCAGCAGCCAAGCATTGGTCGCGGCGCGCCACTTT. Translated: CASSQALVAARHF.

Turning to this clone: This CDR3 is also generated by other DNA sequences in the sample. The gene calls are TRBV7-9 and TRBJ1-1; D is uncertain. V was trimmed by 0 bases and J by 1 base, leaving 3 bases between them. This CDR3 has 13 amino acids. From germline, CDR1 is SEHNR and CDR2 FQNEAQ (reference sequence). CDR3 in amino acids: CASSLAGNTEAFF. The DNA for the CDR3 is TGTGCCAGCAGCTTAGCCGGGAACACTGAAGCTTTCTTT.

The V gene is TRBV28, the J gene TRBJ2-2; D is unresolved. V was pared by 0 bases and J by 3 bases, with 11 bases between. Germline V lookup: CDR1 MDHEN, CDR2 SYDVKM. This CDR3 is built from 16 residues. The CDR3 sequence is CASSLWRPADTGELFF. Written as DNA, the CDR3 is TGTGCCAGCAGTTTATGGCGGCCCGCTGACACCGGGGAGCTGTTTTTT.

V usage is TRBV4-3 and J usage is TRBJ2-1; 8 nucleotides match TRBD1. The V gene end was trimmed by 3 bases and the J gene end by 3 bases; junction bases not matched to a gene: 7. The CDR3 extends over 16 amino acids. From germline, CDR1 is LGHNA and CDR2 YSLEER. CDR3 sequence: CASSQSSTGGYNEQFF. The CDR3, as DNA: TGCGCCAGCAGCCAGTCTAGTACAGGGGGCTACAATGAGCAGTTCTTC.

V usage is TRBV2 and J usage is TRBJ1-1, with TRBD1 matching 10 bases. The CDR3 covers 13 residues. V lost 8 bases, J lost 5 bases, and 5 bases stayed unmatched. Germline-derived CDR1 and CDR2 are SNHLY and FYNNEI. This CDR3 is CASGGQGGTEAFF. DNA for the CDR3: TGTGCCAGCGGTGGACAGGGGGGGACTGAAGCTTTCTTT.

CDR3 residues: CASSPPPANVLTF. The DNA for the CDR3 is TGTGCCAGCAGTCCCCCCCCGGCCAACGTCCTGACTTTC. The chain uses TRBV28 and TRBJ2-6; D is unclear. Trimming stripped 5 bases from V and 6 bases from J, with 8 bases between. Germline assignment: CDR1 MDHEN and CDR2 SYDVKM. The CDR3 spans 13 residues. Full variable domain (remainder filled in from reference TRBV28 and TRBJ2-6): DVKVTQSSRYLVKRTGEKVFLECVQDMDHENMFWYRQDPGLGLRLIYFSYDVKMKEKGDIPEGYSVSREKKERFSLILESASTNQTSMYLCASSPPPANVLTFGAGSRLTVL.

The chain links TRBV18 to TRBJ2-3, with 11 bases lining up with TRBD1. CDR3 length: 15 residues. CDR1 is KGHSH and CDR2 is LQKENI in the germline V gene. J was trimmed by 4 bases and V by 3 bases; bases with no gene match: 3. The CDR3 reads CASSPRDRGADTQYF. DNA of the CDR3: TGTGCCAGCTCACCGCGGGACAGGGGGGCAGATACGCAGTATTTT.

The chain combines TRBV11-3 with TRBJ2-6; D call uncertain. This CDR3 is built from 13 residues. V dropped 1 base and J dropped 3 bases, with 1 base sitting between them. Germline CDR1 and CDR2: SGHNT and YENEEA. In DNA, the CDR3 is TGTGCCAGCAGCTTAGGTGGGGCCAACGTCCTGACTTTC. This encodes CASSLGGANVLTF.

The chain employs TRBV25-1 and TRBJ1-5; 10 bases match TRBD1. J lost 8 bases, V lost 3 bases, and 7 bases had no gene match. In germline, CDR1 is MGHDK, CDR2 SYGVNS. There are 15 residues in the CDR3. The CDR3 reads CASSEGTGDLEPQHF. CDR3 DNA sequence: TGTGCCAGCAGTGAGGGGACAGGGGATTTGGAGCCCCAGCATTTT.